This T cell receptor beta chain was recorded in a study of T cell responses to AZD1222 COVID-19 vaccine. General study findings and limits: Among AZD1222 vaccinees, only six were seropositive at baseline.

This clone was counted a single time. Its target is unknown. Sequenced by immunoSEQ multiplex PCR; TCRdb stores in-frame clones only, minus some. The sample records some 120,000 clones, less than 90% being singletons. The sequence came from an adult in good health. The sequences come from peripheral blood, collected on day 0 of AZD1222 vaccination.

CDR3 residues: CSGNRAMNTEAFF. The CDR3 nucleotides are TGCAGCGGTAACAGGGCAATGAACACTGAAGCTTTCTTT. J is TRBJ1-1 and V is TRBV29-1; D is perhaps TRBD1 (6 bases). This CDR3 spans 13 amino acids. Germline V gene sequence: CDR1 SQVTM, CDR2 ANQGSEA. The V gene lost 7 bases and the J gene lost 0 bases, with 12 bases spanning the gap.